Listed below are T cell receptor beta chains from one sample, sequenced in a study of beta chain features in type 1 diabetes. Libraries were prepared by immunoSEQ multiplex PCR; TCRdb keeps only in-frame clonotypes and omits some of them. The table has about 340,000 clones, around 8.5% seen once. Sequenced material: central memory CD4+ T cells from blood. These receptors all stem from a man younger than 45 with type 1 diabetes. CDR3s include the opening cysteine and the closing phenylalanine or tryptophan.

J	V	CDR3
TRBJ2-7	TRBV7-2	CASSPTSGGAFGSYEQYF
TRBJ2-3	TRBV15	CATSPPGANTDTQYF
TRBJ2-2	TRBV5-1	CASGLGQTNTGELFF
TRBJ1-6	TRBV27	CASSFTGQGWSPLHF
TRBJ2-5	TRBV7-2	CASSFGVRETQYF
TRBJ2-5	TRBV10-3	CAISSGEIETQYF
TRBJ1-2	TRBV7-9	CASSEGSFYGYTF
TRBJ2-7	TRBV5-1	CASSPVAMTTGAEQYF
TRBJ1-1	TRBV7-6	CASSSGHGNPEAFF
TRBJ1-4	TRBV25-1	CASSDTGAGEKLFF
TRBJ2-1	TRBV7-9	CASSPGRGQKNEQFF
TRBJ1-3	TRBV6-5	CASIATGGAGNTIYF
TRBJ2-3	TRBV18	CASSPGTTTDTQYF
TRBJ2-5	TRBV12-5	CASGRGLARETQYF
TRBJ2-3	TRBV10-3	CAIRPGLAGGSTDTQYF
TRBJ2-1	TRBV18	CASSPDQRDGAEQFF
TRBJ1-6	TRBV5-1	CASSLEVGKQSPLHF
TRBJ1-5	TRBV7-2	CASSFTGRSNQPQHF
TRBJ1-1	TRBV7-2	CASSLAEGSEAFF
TRBJ2-5	TRBV15	CATSRGSAGGMYQETQYF
TRBJ2-2	TRBV9	CASSATGRITGELFF
TRBJ2-1	TRBV19	CATLLEQFF
TRBJ1-3	TRBV30	CAWSSRNTIYF
TRBJ1-6	TRBV7-2	CASSIPGRGINSPLHF
TRBJ2-5	TRBV2	CASSLTSGGQGTQYF
TRBJ2-5	TRBV2	CASRAFQETQYF
TRBJ2-3	TRBV14	CASSREGSTDTQYF
TRBJ2-5	TRBV2	CASSPDRARETQYF
TRBJ2-6	TRBV28	CASSFNGQGRSGANVLTF
TRBJ2-7	TRBV28	CASSLQDRGFYEQYF
TRBJ1-4	TRBV29-1	CSVPRDSTNEKLFF
TRBJ1-4	TRBV5-1	CASSLETGTNEKLFF
TRBJ2-2	TRBV10-3	CATAASGGPANTGELFF
TRBJ2-2	TRBV4-3	CASSQEGPGELFF
TRBJ2-7	TRBV11-2	CASSSNQGRREYF
TRBJ2-2	TRBV30	CAWSVRQSAGGTGELFF
TRBJ2-1	TRBV5-1	CASSLVPGVDEQFF
TRBJ2-5	TRBV18	CASTGSGTQGETQYF
TRBJ1-1	TRBV19	CASSSMGQKNTEAFF
TRBJ2-7	TRBV4-2	CASSPQEGQGGEQYF
TRBJ2-7	TRBV2	CASSSGSLLAGGSYEQYF
TRBJ1-2	TRBV30	CAWTTGLGGYTF
TRBJ2-5	TRBV7-2	CASSLVYKGSASEETQYF
TRBJ1-4	TRBV7-9	CASSPGTGLFF
TRBJ1-1	TRBV18	CASSPQGTGTEAFF
TRBJ1-4	TRBV9	CASSGRGNINEKLFF
TRBJ2-5	TRBV10-1	CASSEVPGETQYF
TRBJ2-5	TRBV2	CASSLELYQETQYF
TRBJ2-5	TRBV11-3	CASSPGGKGTQYF
TRBJ2-2	TRBV4-1	CASSQDRWQGVSGELFF
TRBJ1-1	TRBV18	CASSPTGEGAFF
TRBJ2-5	TRBV6-5	CASRDGGASQETQYF
TRBJ2-1	TRBV2	CASSLKRGGHNEQFF
TRBJ2-3	TRBV7-9	CASSVTTDTQYF
TRBJ1-5	TRBV28	CASTPWATGAVGTQHF
TRBJ2-5	TRBV19	CASNPTGGETQYF
TRBJ2-4	TRBV19	CASRQGAKNIQYF